A single sample is the source of the 19 T cell receptor beta chains below, sequenced in a study of blood T cell repertoires in COVID-19. Libraries were prepared by immunoSEQ multiplex PCR; TCRdb keeps only in-frame clonotypes and omits some of them. Here the sample spans approximately 110,000 clones, 85% being singletons. The sample was peripheral blood. These receptors originate from a woman aged 55-75 years with COVID-19, enrolled during active disease.

The chain recombines TRBV7-9 with TRBJ1-5; D unresolved. This CDR3 spans 15 amino acids. CDR1 and CDR2 from the germline V gene are SEHNR and FQNEAQ (reference sequence). Trimming cost V 3 bases and J 2 bases, with 11 bases left between them. The CDR3: CASSFTAGGNQPQHF. DNA for the CDR3: TGTGCCAGCAGCTTCACGGCGGGAGGCAATCAGCCCCAGCATTTT.

The chain has TRBV11-2 and TRBJ1-1; 8 positions agree with TRBD1. The CDR3 length is 14 residues. J was trimmed by 4 bases and V by 5 bases; bases with no gene match: 6. Germline V lookup: CDR1 SGHAT, CDR2 FQNNGV. The CDR3 protein is CASSHGQGGTEAFF. CDR3 bases: TGTGCCAGCAGCCACGGACAGGGCGGCACTGAAGCTTTCTTT.

This clone was seen a single time. This chain uses TRBV19 with TRBJ1-6, with D possibly TRBD1 on 5 matching bases. This CDR3 is built from 13 residues. Trimming took 7 bases from V and 8 from J, leaving 12 bases between them. In germline, CDR1 is LNHDA, CDR2 SQIVND (reference sequence). The CDR3 sequence is CASTTGFDSPLHF. The CDR3 bases are TGTGCCAGTACCACAGGTTTCGATTCACCCCTCCACTTT. The variable domain in full, completed from reference TRBV19 and TRBJ1-6, reads DGGITQSPKYLFRKEGQNVTLSCEQNLNHDAMYWYRQDPGQGLRLIYYSQIVNDFQKGDIAEGYSVSREKKESFPLTVTSAQKNPTAFYLCASTTGFDSPLHFGNGTRLTVT.

The J gene is TRBJ1-1, the V gene TRBV6-5, with 8 bases fitting TRBD1. V lost 5 bases, J lost 3 bases, and 2 bases stayed unmatched. Germline V gene data show CDR1 as MNHEY and CDR2 as SVGAGI. The CDR3 is 13 amino acids. The CDR3 loop reads CASSLDRDTEAFF. The CDR3 DNA reads TGTGCCAGCAGTCTGGACAGGGACACTGAAGCTTTCTTT.

This chain links TRBV19 with TRBJ1-1; D perhaps matches TRBD1 (5 bases). This CDR3 contains 14 residues. Germline V gene data show CDR1 as LNHDA and CDR2 as SQIVND (reference sequence). The V and J ends lost 2 bases and 2 bases respectively, with 9 bases between them. In nucleotides, the CDR3 is TGTGCCAGTAGTATAACCCAGGGAAACACTGAAGCTTTCTTT. It is translated as CASSITQGNTEAFF.

The rearrangement uses TRBV4-2 and TRBJ1-3; D not certain. The ends were cut back, 0 bases at V and 0 bases at J, with 6 bases in the middle. Germline assignment: CDR1 LGHNA and CDR2 YNFKEQ. The CDR3 spans 15 residues. CDR3 in amino acids: CASSQEPGSGNTIYF. CDR3 bases: TGTGCCAGCAGCCAAGAGCCGGGCTCTGGAAACACCATATATTTT.

This sequence joins TRBV10-1 and TRBJ1-1; the D gene is possibly TRBD1 (6 bases). Per germline, CDR1 WNHNN and CDR2 SYGVQD (reference sequence). Trimming stripped 6 bases from V and 1 base from J, with 6 bases between. This CDR3 region has 12 residues. CDR3 amino acids: CASSRGNTEAFF. The CDR3 DNA reads TGCGCCAGCAGCAGGGGGAACACTGAAGCTTTCTTT.

The chain uses TRBV7-9 and TRBJ1-2, with TRBD1 as a possible D gene (6 bases). Trimming stripped 3 bases from V and 3 bases from J, with 11 bases between. Germline values: CDR1 SEHNR, CDR2 FQNEAQ (reference sequence). There are 14 residues in the CDR3. Here the CDR3 reads CASSLKQGDYGYTF. In DNA form, the CDR3 reads TGTGCCAGCAGCTTGAAACAGGGCGACTATGGCTACACCTTC.

This clone has at least ten counts. The chain links TRBV5-1 to TRBJ2-6, with 8 bases fitting TRBD1. J was trimmed by 0 bases and V by 3 bases; bases with no gene match: 5. The germline gives CDR1 SGHRS, CDR2 YFSETQ. The CDR3 is made up of 17 amino acids. CDR3 protein: CASSSRDRSSGANVLTF. DNA of the CDR3: TGCGCCAGCAGCTCCCGGGACAGGAGCTCTGGGGCCAACGTCCTGACTTTC.

This clone was detected a few times. The chain has TRBV29-1 and TRBJ1-2; 9 nucleotides align to TRBD1. V dropped 5 bases and J dropped 10; count of bases not matched to a gene: 8. Germline assignment: CDR1 SQVTM and CDR2 ANQGSEA. CDR3 size: 12 residues. CDR3 in amino acids: CSVKLTGGDYTF. CDR3 DNA sequence: TGCAGCGTTAAGCTGACAGGGGGGGACTACACCTTC.

This clone was recorded a few times. V is TRBV6-1 and J is TRBJ2-4; TRBD1 might be the D (5 bases). This CDR3 is built from 17 residues. The germline CDR1 and CDR2 sequences are MNHNS and SASEGT. V was trimmed by 1 base and J by 5 bases, leaving 18 bases between them. This CDR3 is CASSEDARVYWENIQYF. In DNA, the CDR3 is TGTGCCAGCAGTGAAGATGCCAGGGTATATTGGGAAAACATTCAGTACTTC.

This clone came up once. The rearrangement uses TRBV4-1 and TRBJ1-1, with TRBD1 matching 8 bases. Losses at the gene ends were 4 bases for V and 1 base for J; bases not matched to a gene: 5. CDR1 and CDR2 (germline): MGHRA, YSYEKL. The CDR3 runs to 15 residues. In DNA, the CDR3 is TGCGCCAGCAGCCGAATAGGACAGGGGAACACTGAAGCTTTCTTT. Its protein is CASSRIGQGNTEAFF.

The V call is TRBV27, the J call TRBJ2-3; TRBD2 might be the D (5 bases). The CDR3 is made up of 16 amino acids. In germline, CDR1 is MNHEY, CDR2 SMNVEV (reference sequence). The V end lost 5 bases, the J end lost 2 bases, and 17 bases lay between the germline ends. The CDR3 bases are TGTGCCAGCAGTCGACCCCGGGGATCATTCACAGATACGCAGTATTTT. This gives the protein CASSRPRGSFTDTQYF.

V is TRBV4-1 and J is TRBJ2-6; the D gene is possibly TRBD1 (5 bases). The CDR3 has 17 residues. Germline V CDR1 and CDR2: MGHRA, YSYEKL. Trimming pared 4 bases from V and 0 bases from J, leaving 13 bases between. The CDR3 nucleotides are TGCGCCAGCAGCCGGGCCTCCAGGGCCTCTGGGGCCAACGTCCTGACTTTC. Its translation is CASSRASRASGANVLTF.

The CDR3 nucleotides are TGTGCCAGCAGACAGGGGACGAGGCAGCCCCAGCATTTT. It is translated as CASRQGTRQPQHF. The chain couples TRBV28 to TRBJ1-5, with 7 bases lining up with TRBD1. V was pared by 6 bases and J by 7 bases, with 6 bases of the junction left unmatched. The CDR3 runs to 13 residues. Looked up from germline, CDR1 is MDHEN and CDR2 is SYDVKM.

The chain links TRBV24-1 to TRBJ2-2, with TRBD1 matching over 9 bases. Germline trimming cut 3 bases from V and 2 bases from J; bases unmatched to any gene: 3. Germline lookup yields CDR1 KGHDR and CDR2 SFDVKD. The CDR3 consists of 16 residues. CDR3 coding DNA: TGTGCCACCAGTGATAGGGACAGGGCAAACACCGGGGAGCTGTTTTTT. It specifies CATSDRDRANTGELFF.

The V and J genes are TRBV29-1 and TRBJ1-6; D not resolved. In germline, CDR1 is SQVTM, CDR2 ANQGSEA. The CDR3 sequence is 13 residues long. V was cut by 4 bases and J by 4 bases, with 8 bases left in between. Written as DNA, the CDR3 is TGCAGCGTTGCCCGGGAGTATAATTCACCCCTCCACTTT. It yields the protein CSVAREYNSPLHF.

For the CDR3, the DNA is TGTGCCAGCAGCCCGACCCGGGACAGGGTGAACGACGAGCAGTACTTC. It specifies CASSPTRDRVNDEQYF. The V and J genes are TRBV5-4 and TRBJ2-7, with 9 bases lining up with TRBD1. J lost 5 bases, V lost 4 bases, and 13 bases had no gene match. The CDR3 consists of 16 residues. From germline, CDR1 is SGHNT and CDR2 YYREEE (reference sequence).

The chain has TRBV6-5 and TRBJ2-2, with D possibly matching TRBD2 (6 bases). Trimming took 8 bases from V and 8 from J, leaving 15 bases between them. Germline V gene lookup returns CDR1 MNHEY and CDR2 SVGAGI. The CDR3 extends over 13 amino acids. The DNA of the CDR3 is TGTGCCAGCGGACGGGGGAGTGGGGGGGAGCTGTTTTTT. It yields the protein CASGRGSGGELFF.